This TCR beta chain was observed in a study of blood T cell repertoires in COVID-19. Enrollees, about 18 to 89 years old, lived in 24 US areas. Cohort 3 recovery required two negative PCRs, clearance, or symptom resolution. Study processing details: Reference gene primers were amplified, and this amplification served to estimate nucleated cell counts. The data were produced by immunoSEQ multiplex PCR, yet TCRdb's version contains in-frame clones alone and is incomplete. V, J and clone size are taken as reported in that table, and D and trimming were inferred from the DNA itself. The repertoire consists of 220,000 or so clones, with around 83% occurring once and the leading ten covering approximately 6.5%. The CDR3 is made up of 13 amino acids. V shed 1 base, J shed 15 bases, and the junction held 6 bases outside the gene matches. CDR1 and CDR2 (germline): LNHDA, SQIVND (reference sequence).

Sequenced: PBMCs or T cells enriched from blood (not recorded which). V gene TRBV19 combines with J gene TRBJ2-1, with TRBD2 matching over 10 bases. This receptor was taken from a woman in her 40s who had recovered from COVID-19. The CDR3 DNA reads as TGTGCCAGTAGTATAGTCCCTAGCGGGAGTGCGTTCTTC. Translating it yields CASSIVPSGSAFF.